Reported below is one T cell receptor (beta chain). The germline CDR1 and CDR2 sequences are SGHVS and FNYEAQ. The V gene end was trimmed by 5 bases and the J gene end by 2 bases; junction bases not matched to a gene: 9. This CDR3 is 16 amino acids long. Profiling relied on immunoSEQ multiplex PCR, and the TCRdb table lists in-frame clones only, not all of them. Of tens of thousands of clones listed, about 88% are singletons. The record originates from a study of T cell changes during pregnancy in multiple sclerosis. The chain recombines TRBV7-6 with TRBJ2-3; 8 bases agree with TRBD1. The sequencing used CD4+ T cells from peripheral blood mononuclear cells, collected in the first trimester of pregnancy. The receptor comes from a female donor with multiple sclerosis, enrolled in a pregnancy study. Here the CDR3 reads CASSPRDRWSTDTQYF. The CDR3 DNA is TGTGCCAGCAGCCCCAGGGACAGGTGGTCCACAGATACGCAGTATTTT.